A selection of T cell receptor beta chains follows, all from one sample in a study of T cells in Graves' hyperthyroidism and ophthalmopathy. TCRdb ran MiXCR on the multiplex PCR reads and lists one entry per CDR3 protein. The table has 350,000 to 400,000 distinct CDR3 sequences, more than 12% seen once; the top ten hold around a third. What was sequenced was blood. The receptors derive from a woman younger than 45 with Graves' hyperthyroidism. The CDR3 runs from the conserved cysteine through the conserved F or W. D genes are given only for firm matches. Some rows have no size entry. The others give once, few or many, or a class for an expanded clone.

clone size	D gene	V gene	J gene	CDR3 protein	CDR3 DNA
many	.	TRBV18	TRBJ1-1	CASSPNGNTEAFF	TGTGCCAGCTCACCTAACGGAAACACTGAAGCTTTCTTT
.	TRBD2	TRBV7-3	TRBJ2-2	CASSRLAGAVGELFF	TGTGCCAGCAGCCGACTAGCGGGAGCGGTCGGGGAGCTGTTTTTT
.	.	TRBV5-8	TRBJ2-1	CASSEAADLSYNEQFF	TGTGCCAGCAGCGAGGCCGCAGATCTTTCCTACAATGAGCAGTTCTTC
many	.	TRBV3-1	TRBJ2-1	CASSPSGRSYNEQFF	TGTGCCAGCAGCCCATCAGGGAGGAGCTACAATGAGCAGTTCTTC
many	TRBD2	TRBV18	TRBJ2-7	CASSWIAGGPGEQYF	TGTGCCAGCTCGTGGATAGCGGGAGGGCCAGGGGAGCAGTACTTC
.	.	TRBV5-1	TRBJ2-2	CASRVSGNTGELFF	TGCGCCAGCAGGGTCAGCGGTAACACCGGGGAGCTGTTTTTT
.	TRBD2	TRBV29-1	TRBJ2-5	CSVEVLAGETQYF	TGCAGCGTTGAGGTTCTAGCGGGAGAGACCCAGTACTTC
.	TRBD2	TRBV6-2/TRBV6-3	TRBJ2-3	CASRIAGRTDTQYF	TGTGCCAGCAGGATAGCGGGGAGGACAGATACGCAGTATTTT
many	.	TRBV6-1	TRBJ2-7	CASSGPGRPYEQYF	TGTGCCAGCAGTGGACCGGGACGCCCCTACGAGCAGTACTTC
many	.	TRBV2	TRBJ1-1	CASSEARGRNTEAFF	TGTGCCAGCAGTGAAGCCCGGGGGCGGAACACTGAAGCTTTCTTT
.	TRBD1	TRBV12-3/TRBV12-4	TRBJ2-2	CASSFPLTGVTGELFF	TGTGCCAGCAGTTTTCCCCTCACAGGGGTTACCGGGGAGCTGTTTTTT
.	TRBD2	TRBV6-5	TRBJ2-7	CASSYASGTSGSYEQYF	TGTGCCAGCAGTTACGCCTCGGGGACTAGCGGGTCCTACGAGCAGTACTTC
many	.	TRBV2	TRBJ2-7	CASRKPGQSYYEQYF	TGTGCCAGCAGGAAACCGGGACAATCTTACTACGAGCAGTACTTC
.	.	TRBV29-1	TRBJ2-3	CSVDQGLTDTQYF	TGCAGCGTTGATCAGGGGCTCACAGATACGCAGTATTTT
many	.	TRBV9	TRBJ2-7	CASSVVGEGHEQYF	TGTGCCAGCAGCGTCGTGGGAGAGGGGCACGAGCAGTACTTC
many	.	TRBV27	TRBJ2-3	CASSYERTDTQYF	TGTGCCAGCAGTTATGAGAGAACAGATACGCAGTATTTT
many	.	TRBV7-8	TRBJ1-2	CASSLGRYRKNYGYTF	TGTGCCAGCAGCTTAGGGCGGTATAGGAAGAACTATGGCTACACCTTC
many	.	TRBV3-1	TRBJ2-1	CASSGRHNEQFF	TGTGCCAGCAGCGGACGCCACAATGAGCAGTTCTTC
few	TRBD1	TRBV4-1	TRBJ1-2	CASSRIRGQNSYGYTF	TGCGCCAGCAGCCGCATTAGGGGACAGAACTCCTATGGCTACACCTTC
.	TRBD2	TRBV24-1	TRBJ2-1	CATSDQKTPGTSERSSYNEQFF	TGTGCCACCAGTGACCAAAAAACCCCCGGGACTAGCGAGAGGAGCTCCTACAATGAGCAGTTCTTC
.	TRBD1	TRBV20-1	TRBJ1-5	CSARKGTGNQPQHF	TGCAGTGCTAGAAAGGGGACAGGGAATCAGCCCCAGCATTTT
.	.	TRBV30	TRBJ1-5	CAWSSTGTHQPQHF	TGTGCCTGGAGTTCCACAGGGACCCATCAGCCCCAGCATTTT
many	TRBD2	TRBV20-1	TRBJ2-3	CSATTGTSGRSDTQYF	TGCAGTGCCACAACCGGGACTAGCGGGAGGTCAGATACGCAGTATTTT
.	.	TRBV19	TRBJ1-5	CACGVTSNQPQHF	TGTGCCTGCGGGGTGACTAGCAATCAGCCCCAGCATTTT
many	.	TRBV28	TRBJ1-1	CASSLPLRTINTEAFF	TGTGCCAGCAGTTTACCGCTAAGGACTATCAACACTGAAGCTTTCTTT
.	.	TRBV4-1	TRBJ2-2	CASSQELIRRTNTGELFF	TGCGCCAGCAGCCAAGAGTTGATAAGGAGGACGAACACCGGGGAGCTGTTTTTT
many	TRBD2	TRBV6-6	TRBJ2-7	CASSYASGSVYEQYF	TGTGCCAGCAGTTACGCTAGCGGGAGTGTTTACGAGCAGTACTTC
few	TRBD2	TRBV4-2	TRBJ2-1	CASSQEVLAGGDTMRQFF	TGTGCCAGCAGCCAAGAAGTACTAGCGGGAGGGGATACAATGAGGCAGTTCTTC
.	TRBD2	TRBV6-5	TRBJ2-1	CAGSYSFAGGYSSYNEQFF	TGTGCCGGCAGTTACTCTTTTGCGGGAGGGTACAGCTCCTACAATGAGCAGTTCTTC
many	.	TRBV7-9	TRBJ2-5	CASSRGRGETQYF	TGTGCCAGCAGCCGAGGGCGTGGGGAGACCCAGTACTTC
.	TRBD2	TRBV12-3/TRBV12-4	TRBJ2-1	CASSFLAGTNEQFF	TGTGCCAGCAGTTTCCTAGCGGGAACCAATGAGCAGTTCTTC
few	.	TRBV20-1	TRBJ2-7	CSASTGSSYEQYF	TGCAGTGCCAGTACAGGGAGCTCCTACGAGCAGTACTTC
many	.	TRBV2	TRBJ2-7	CASSVGRQTTYEQYF	TGTGCCAGCAGTGTTGGGAGACAGACAACCTACGAGCAGTACTTC
.	TRBD1	TRBV7-9	TRBJ1-1	CASSSTGERDRGLTEAFF	TGTGCCAGCAGCTCCACTGGGGAACGGGACAGGGGGCTCACTGAAGCTTTCTTT
many	.	TRBV12-3/TRBV12-4	TRBJ2-1	CASSSNRVSSYNEQFF	TGTGCCAGCAGTTCAAACAGGGTGAGCTCCTACAATGAGCAGTTCTTC
few	.	TRBV7-9	TRBJ2-5	CASPGWGTSRWTQYF	TGTGCCAGCCCGGGTTGGGGTACTTCGCGATGGACCCAGTACTTC
few	TRBD2	TRBV5-1	TRBJ2-2	CASSQLAGGTGELFF	TGCGCCAGCAGCCAGCTAGCGGGAGGCACCGGGGAGCTGTTTTTT
.	TRBD1	TRBV12-3/TRBV12-4	TRBJ1-6	CASRDRGSSPLHF	TGTGCCAGCAGGGACAGGGGGTCCTCACCCCTCCACTTT
many	TRBD1	TRBV5-1	TRBJ1-1	CASGDGTGVGTEAFF	TGCGCCAGCGGGGACGGAACAGGGGTGGGCACTGAAGCTTTCTTT
few	.	TRBV4-1	TRBJ1-1	CASSQDGEGTEAFF	TGCGCCAGCAGCCAAGATGGCGAGGGTACTGAAGCTTTCTTT
many	.	TRBV5-1	TRBJ2-3	CASSPIAGQRSTDTQYF	TGCGCCAGCAGCCCCATAGCCGGACAGCGATCCACAGATACGCAGTATTTT
few	.	TRBV6-1	TRBJ2-7	CASSATSRGYEQYF	TGTGCCAGCAGCGCCACTAGCCGCGGCTACGAGCAGTACTTC
many	TRBD2	TRBV6-4	TRBJ2-3	CASSDTGLDVDTQYF	TGTGCCAGCAGTGACACGGGACTAGATGTGGATACGCAGTATTTT